The sequence of this TCR beta chain was determined in a study of blood T cells in healthy people across ages. The V end was cut by 6 bases, the J end by 2 bases, with 14 bases between. Germline V lookup: CDR1 MNHEY, CDR2 SVGEGT. The CDR3 loop spans 16 amino acids. Together with a sample-barcoded 5' primer, a J-beta primer mix was included in a second PCR lasting roughly 7 to 11 cycles. TCRdb itself ran the 5' RACE reads through MiXCR, one entry per CDR3 protein. The table lists hundreds of thousands of distinct CDR3 sequences, around 25% of them singletons, with about 3% in the top ten. This clonotype was seen a handful of times. These same data were also listed under a study on T cells of mothers and their children.

This receptor was obtained from a boy aged 10-17 years in good health. The chain recombines TRBV6-2 or TRBV6-3 with TRBJ2-6; D gene ambiguous. Sample: blood. This CDR3 reads CASRPPQVTGANVLTF. CDR3 sequence (DNA): TGTGCCAGCAGACCCCCGCAGGTCACTGGGGCCAACGTCCTGACTTTC.